This paragraph reports one T cell receptor beta chain. Its cognate antigen is unknown. The CDR3 length is 13 residues. Looked up from germline, CDR1 is GTSNPN and CDR2 is SVGIG (reference sequence). The germline V and J ends were trimmed by 1 base and 1 base, with 6 bases remaining between them. Profiling relied on immunoSEQ multiplex PCR, and the TCRdb table lists in-frame clones only, not all of them. The table includes 200,000 to 250,000 clones, about nine tenths detected once. This specimen belongs to a study of cytomegalovirus exposure and HLA in healthy donors. Study results and caveats: 150 or so TCR beta chains were listed as cytomegalovirus-associated. There were some public TCRs occurring in many donors, but most TCR sequences were rare. Both high specificity and high sensitivity reportedly marked the classifier's diagnosis of cytomegalovirus status.

The genes are TRBV30 and TRBJ2-3, with unresolved D. This clonotype was sampled from a woman between 18 and 29 years old in good health and CMV-seropositive. Sequenced material: PBMCs. The CDR3 is CAWSGARTDTQYF. As DNA, the CDR3 is TGTGCCTGGAGTGGGGCCCGCACAGATACGCAGTATTTT.